This TCR beta chain was found in a study of OX40 agonist ivuxolimab in advanced cancers. CDR1 and CDR2 (germline): SGHAT, FQNNGV. V trimming: 5 bases; J trimming: 6 bases; junction bases outside the gene matches: 6. The CDR3 runs to 15 residues. Sequenced by immunoSEQ multiplex PCR; TCRdb stores in-frame clones only, minus some. Of about 160,000 clones in the sample, roughly 94% are singletons; the top ten hold about 0.3%. The source is an adult with an advanced solid tumor such as melanoma, head and neck, liver or kidney cancer. V gene TRBV11-2 combines with J gene TRBJ2-1; 11 nucleotides line up with TRBD2. Material: CD4+ or CD8+ T cells sorted from blood, obtained in a trial of the OX40 agonist ivuxolimab. CDR3 DNA: TGTGCCAGCAGCCCACTAGCGGGAGTGGTCAATGAGCAGTTCTTC. Translation: CASSPLAGVVNEQFF.